This note documents a single T cell receptor beta chain sequence. Its matching antigen is unknown. Aged about 6 to 95, donors were systemically healthy Caucasians from Russia. With a J-beta primer mix and a sample-barcoded 5' primer, a second PCR ran about 6 to 11 cycles. Each cDNA molecule was tagged by a template-switch adaptor that had 12 random nucleotides. Each CDR3 protein gets one entry after TCRdb re-called the 5' RACE reads with MiXCR. The table includes 1 million or so distinct CDR3 sequences, more than 35% detected once. This record belongs to a study of blood T cells in healthy people across ages. Germline V lookup: CDR1 MNHEY, CDR2 SVGAGI. The CDR3 has 18 amino acids. The V gene end was trimmed by 0 bases and the J gene end by 7 bases; junction bases not matched to a gene: 13. Points from the study as a whole: Higher diversity and more naive CD4+ cells were features of long-lived donors, compared to aged donors. A roughly linear fall in TCR beta diversity per million T cells was seen with increasing age.

The origin of this receptor is a woman aged 55-69 years in good health. The rearrangement links TRBV6-5 to TRBJ2-7; 12 positions agree with TRBD2. The sequencing input was blood. In DNA, the CDR3 is TGTGCCAGCAGTTACTCGTCTAGCGGGAGGGGGGTCTACAATGAGCAGTACTTC. This sequence encodes CASSYSSSGRGVYNEQYF.